Given below is one T cell receptor (beta chain) in context. The data were obtained in a study of blood T cell repertoires in COVID-19. Study in general: Material from acute and convalescent COVID-19 was sourced from the United States, Italy and Spain.

Germline V gene data show CDR1 as MNHEY and CDR2 as SVGAGI. V gave up 4 bases and J gave up 5 bases; unmatched junction bases: 10. The CDR3 sequence is 16 residues long. Authors' data handling: Amplification of reference gene primers was used by the study to estimate nucleated cell counts. Assay used: immunoSEQ multiplex PCR; TCRdb lists only in-frame clones, some missing. Clonal size and the V and J genes are those of that table, whereas D and trimming came from the DNA. The data show some 140,000 clones, 84% seen once. The receptor's source is a man between 35 and 55 years old with acute COVID-19. The specimen was PBMCs or T cells enriched from blood (not recorded which). J is TRBJ2-7 and V is TRBV6-5, with 11 bases matching TRBD2. The chain's CDR3 is CASSSFTSGGTDEQYF. As DNA, the CDR3 is TGTGCCAGCAGTTCGTTTACTAGCGGGGGAACCGACGAGCAGTACTTC.